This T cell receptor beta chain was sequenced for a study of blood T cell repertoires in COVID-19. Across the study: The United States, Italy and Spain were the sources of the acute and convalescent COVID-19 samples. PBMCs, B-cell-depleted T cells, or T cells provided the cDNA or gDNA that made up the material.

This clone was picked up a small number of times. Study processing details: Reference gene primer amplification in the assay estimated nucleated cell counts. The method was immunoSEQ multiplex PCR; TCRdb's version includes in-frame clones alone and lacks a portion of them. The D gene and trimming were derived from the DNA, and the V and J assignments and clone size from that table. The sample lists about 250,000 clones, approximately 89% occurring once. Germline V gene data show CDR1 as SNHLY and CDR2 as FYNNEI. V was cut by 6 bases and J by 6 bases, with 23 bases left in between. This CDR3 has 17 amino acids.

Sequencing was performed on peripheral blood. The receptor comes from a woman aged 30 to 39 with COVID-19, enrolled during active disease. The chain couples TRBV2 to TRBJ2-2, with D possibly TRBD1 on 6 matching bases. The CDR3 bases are TGTGCCAGCAGCGCTAACTCCCAGGGGCGCCGAGCCGGGGAGCTGTTTTTT. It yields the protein CASSANSQGRRAGELFF.